This T cell receptor beta chain was sequenced in a study of CD8+ T cells in alopecia areata. Extracted RNA was reverse transcribed into cDNA, the sequencing template. Here immunoSEQ multiplex PCR was the method, and the copy in TCRdb shows in-frame clones only, minus some. The sample lists about 120,000 clones, 55% to 80% occurring once. The CDR3 totals 14 residues. Trimming took 2 bases from V and 3 from J, leaving 10 bases between them. Germline CDR1 MNHNS, CDR2 SASEGT. The sample comprised CD4+ T cells sorted from blood. The J gene is TRBJ1-2, the V gene TRBV6-1; no clear D. The origin of this receptor is a human donor in good health. The CDR3 is CASSESDWDYGYTF. The CDR3 region has the DNA TGTGCCAGCAGTGAATCTGACTGGGACTATGGCTACACCTTC.